The present entry profiles one T cell receptor (beta chain) with its context. The sample is drawn from a study of blood T cell repertoires in COVID-19. Overall study: The analysed material was cDNA or gDNA that came from T cells, B-cell-depleted T cells, or PBMCs.

Sequenced by immunoSEQ multiplex PCR; TCRdb stores in-frame clones only, minus some. The sample consists of 390,000 or so clones, under 85% of them appearing once. Recovered status applied to Cohort 3 donors who had two consecutive negative PCRs. It also applied to those with clearance or with symptom resolution. CDR1 GTSNPN and CDR2 SVGIG come from the germline V gene (reference sequence). The CDR3 extends over 14 amino acids. Trimming cost V 3 bases and J 1 base, with 12 bases left between them. The V and J genes are TRBV30 and TRBJ1-2; D is undetermined. The sequencing input was PBMCs or T cells enriched from blood (not recorded which). The origin of this receptor is a woman aged 50 to 65 who had recovered from COVID-19. The CDR3 here is CAWSQATVNYGYTF. The CDR3 DNA is TGTGCCTGGAGCCAAGCTACAGTTAACTATGGCTACACCTTC.